One and the same sample provided the 15 T cell receptor beta chains below, sequenced in a study of blood T cell repertoires in COVID-19 (dated by TCRdb to about 2020). Library preparation was by the immunoSEQ multiplex PCR assay. This is the immuneACCESS table as TCRdb keeps it, with only in-frame sequences that have V and J called. A part of the clones is gone; compared with another copy, unresolved V genes explain less than half, and the rest is unexplained. This sample gives roughly 250,000 clones in total; about nine tenths of them show up just once. Around 3.5% of the sample comes from the top ten. Sequencing was done on a sample of peripheral blood. These receptors all come from a woman aged 40 to 49 with acute or convalescent COVID-19.

The chain links TRBV6-1 to TRBJ1-2, with 12 bases fitting TRBD1. The germline V gene encodes CDR1 MNHNS and CDR2 SASEGT. With 0 bases clipped from V and 4 bases from J, the junction kept 12 bases outside the gene matches. CDR3 size: 19 residues. CDR3 nucleotides: TGTGCCAGCAGTGAAGCGGGCCGGGACAGGGGGCGCCGGGGCTATGGCTACACCTTC. This gives the protein CASSEAGRDRGRRGYGYTF.

The chain joins TRBV18 to TRBJ1-2; 7 nucleotides match TRBD1. The CDR3 runs to 15 residues. The V gene end was trimmed by 3 bases and the J gene end by 0 bases; junction bases not matched to a gene: 4. Germline loops: CDR1 KGHSH, CDR2 LQKENI. The CDR3 spells CASSPGTETNYGYTF. The CDR3 DNA sequence: TGTGCCAGCTCACCGGGGACAGAAACTAACTATGGCTACACCTTC.

The chain combines TRBV2 with TRBJ2-3; D unresolved. Germline V CDR1 and CDR2: SNHLY, FYNNEI. This CDR3 has 14 amino acids. Trimming pared 7 bases from V and 1 base from J, leaving 12 bases between. CDR3 nucleotide sequence: TGTGCCAGCATGAGAGGCAGAGGCACAGATACGCAGTATTTT. This translates into CASMRGRGTDTQYF.

This clone was detected only a few times. The V and J genes are TRBV11-2 and TRBJ1-1; perhaps TRBD1 as D (5 bases). This CDR3 spans 15 amino acids. V shed 5 bases and J shed 4 bases, with 17 bases lying between them. In germline, CDR1 is SGHAT, CDR2 FQNNGV. CDR3 nucleotides: TGTGCCAGCAGCCCCCGGGGGGTCGCCGCCACTGAAGCTTTCTTT. Amino acids: CASSPRGVAATEAFF. Based on the CDR3 plus reference TRBV11-2 and TRBJ1-1, the full variable domain is EAGVAQSPRYKIIEKRQSVAFWCNPISGHATLYWYQQILGQGPKLLIQFQNNGVVDDSQLPKDRFSAERLKGVDSTLKIQPAKLEDSAVYLCASSPRGVAATEAFFGQGTRLTVV.

The chain couples TRBV6-5 to TRBJ1-2, with 8 bases aligning to TRBD1. The CDR3 runs 13 residues. CDR1 and CDR2 (germline): MNHEY, SVGAGI. Trimming removed 3 bases from V and 8 bases from J; junction bases left unmatched: 5. The DNA for the CDR3 is TGTGCCAGCAGTTATGACAGGGGAAACGGCTACACCTTC. Its translation: CASSYDRGNGYTF.

The chain is built from TRBV4-1 and TRBJ1-2; tentative D call: TRBD1 (6 bases). This CDR3 has 13 residues. CDR1 MGHRA and CDR2 YSYEKL come from the germline V gene. V dropped 5 bases and J dropped 4 bases, with 11 bases sitting between them. CDR3 sequence reads: CASSAGQRYGYTF. The CDR3 DNA sequence: TGCGCCAGCAGCGCAGGACAGCGCTATGGCTACACCTTC.

The CDR3 reads CASSLGVLAGGKETQYF. The CDR3 coding sequence is TGTGCCAGCAGCTTAGGAGTTCTAGCGGGGGGAAAAGAGACCCAGTACTTC. The chain employs TRBV7-8 and TRBJ2-5, with 11 bases matching TRBD2. V dropped 1 base and J dropped 3; count of bases not matched to a gene: 7. Germline V gives CDR1 SGHVS, CDR2 FQNEAQ. CDR3 size: 17 residues.

The rearrangement uses TRBV5-1 and TRBJ1-2; D perhaps matches TRBD1 (6 bases). CDR1 and CDR2 from the germline V gene are SGHRS and YFSETQ. The CDR3 spans 15 residues. Trimming removed 0 bases from V and 4 bases from J, with 13 bases in between. Here the CDR3 reads CASSLGRQATYGYTF. The DNA of the CDR3 is TGCGCCAGCAGCTTGGGAAGACAGGCGACCTATGGCTACACCTTC.

This rearrangement joins TRBV23-1 to TRBJ1-4, with TRBD1 matching 7 bases. TRBV23-1 is reported as an ORF; its role is uncertain. Losses at the gene ends were 2 bases for V and 10 bases for J; bases not matched to a gene: 25. There are 20 residues in the CDR3. Written as DNA, the CDR3 is TGCGCCAGCAGTCAAGATGGAGGGGGCGGAGGCGCGGATATAGAGGGAAAACTGTTTTTT. Its protein is CASSQDGGGGGADIEGKLFF.

V usage is TRBV3-1 (or the pseudogene TRBV3-2) and J usage is TRBJ2-7; 11 bases line up with TRBD2. The ends lost 4 bases at V and 6 bases at J; junction bases unmatched: 14. The CDR3 totals 17 residues. The germline CDR1 and CDR2 sequences are LGHDT and YNNKEL (reference sequence). As DNA, the CDR3 is TGTGCCAGCAGCCTCCCCCGACTAGCGGGGACCCAGGCCGAGCAGTACGTC. Its translation is CASSLPRLAGTQAEQYV.

This chain uses TRBV5-6 with TRBJ1-1, with a possible D match to TRBD1 (6 bases). Between the trimmed V and J ends, which lost 0 bases and 8 bases, there was a span of 8 bases. CDR1 is SGHDT, CDR2 YYEEEE, per germline. The CDR3 sequence is 12 residues long. CDR3 sequence reads: CASSLDRVEAFF. DNA for the CDR3: TGTGCCAGCAGCTTGGACAGGGTGGAAGCTTTCTTT.

V usage is TRBV5-5 and J usage is TRBJ1-2, with D hard to call. The CDR3 contains 16 residues. The V end was cut by 3 bases, the J end by 1 base, with 16 bases between. Germline V gives CDR1 SGHKS, CDR2 YYEKEE (reference sequence). The CDR3 DNA reads TGTGCCAGCAGCTCCATACCGGGATGGGGTAACTATGGCTACACCTTC. It is translated as CASSSIPGWGNYGYTF. Using reference TRBV5-5 and TRBJ1-2 for the parts outside the CDR3, the full variable domain is DAGVTQSPTHLIKTRGQQVTLRCSPISGHKSVSWYQQVLGQGPQFIFQYYEKEERGRGNFPDRFSARQFPNYSSELNVNALLLGDSALYLCASSSIPGWGNYGYTFGSGTRLTVV.

The V gene is TRBV12-3 or TRBV12-4, the J gene TRBJ1-2; D remains unclear. The ends were cut back, 7 bases at V and 9 bases at J, with 15 bases in the middle. The CDR3 extends over 12 amino acids. The CDR3: CASNLRDLSYTF. CDR3 in DNA: TGTGCCAGCAATCTCCGGGATCTGAGCTACACCTTC.

This clone was seen once. The J gene is TRBJ1-2, the V gene TRBV4-2; perhaps TRBD1 as D (6 bases). The ends were cut back, 1 base at V and 8 bases at J, with 20 bases in the middle. CDR1 LGHNA and CDR2 YNFKEQ come from the germline V gene. CDR3 size: 16 residues. CDR3 amino acids: CASSQGGGGRVIGYTF. Here the CDR3 DNA reads TGTGCCAGCAGCCAAGGAGGGGGGGGCAGGGTGATCGGCTACACCTTC.

The genes are TRBV3-1 (or the pseudogene TRBV3-2) and TRBJ2-3, with D perhaps matching TRBD2 (7 bases). CDR3 size: 16 residues. In germline, CDR1 is LGHDT, CDR2 YNNKEL (reference sequence). V was pared by 2 bases and J by 4 bases, with 16 bases between. In DNA form, the CDR3 reads TGTGCCAGCAGCCAAAGTCGGGGGGCAACGTCAGATACGCAGTATTTT. Translation: CASSQSRGATSDTQYF.